The rows below give T cell receptor beta chains drawn from one sample of a study. TCRdb reprocessed the 5' RACE reads via MiXCR and lists one record per CDR3 protein. The sample lists some 62,000 distinct CDR3 sequences; 20% to 25% were seen once. The sequencing input was memory CD4+ T cells sorted from a lymph node. Every receptor here comes from a female donor with breast cancer. Each CDR3 is given with its conserved first and last residue. D genes are given only for firm matches. Expanded clones get a size class; other rows say once, few or many, or leave the size out.

TGCGCCAGCAGCTTTCGGACTAGCGGGCACCTTTACAATGAGCAGTTCTTC,CASSFRTSGHLYNEQFF,TRBD2,TRBV5-1,TRBJ2-1,17,many
TGTGCCAGCAGTCTTCACGGAAACACCATATATTTT,CASSLHGNTIYF,-,TRBV12-3/TRBV12-4,TRBJ1-3,12,-
TGTGCCAGCAGTAACTACGAGCAGTACTTC,CASSNYEQYF,-,TRBV6-5,TRBJ2-7,10,many
TGTGCCAGCAGTCATCGGGGAGTGGGGACGACTGAAGCTTTCTTT,CASSHRGVGTTEAFF,-,TRBV6-2/TRBV6-3,TRBJ1-1,15,-
TGTGCCAGCAGCTTTGGGGCTAACACCGGGGAGCTGTTTTTT,CASSFGANTGELFF,-,TRBV3-1,TRBJ2-2,14,once
TGTGCCAGCACGCGGGCGGAAAACTCCTACGAGCAGTACTTC,CASTRAENSYEQYF,-,TRBV6-5,TRBJ2-7,14,few
TGTGCCAGCAGCTTCCAGAACGGGGAGCTGTTTTTT,CASSFQNGELFF,-,TRBV7-3,TRBJ2-2,12,many
TGTGCCAGTGAAAAAGGAGGTGGAGAGACCCAGTACTTC,CASEKGGGETQYF,-,TRBV7-2,TRBJ2-5,13,-
TGCAGTGCTTCCCTACTAGCGGGGTTGAGTAATGAGCAGTTCTTC,CSASLLAGLSNEQFF,TRBD2,TRBV20-1,TRBJ2-1,15,few
TGCAGTACCAAAACGGGGGGCAGCGGAAGCTACAACTTC,CSTKTGGSGSYNF,-,TRBV20-1,TRBJ1-2,13,once
TGTGCCAGCAGCTTAAATAAGGGCTACACCTTC,CASSLNKGYTF,-,TRBV5-5,TRBJ1-2,11,-
TGTGCCAGCGCAGTGAGCAATCAGCCCCAGCATTTT,CASAVSNQPQHF,-,TRBV6-1,TRBJ1-5,12,many
TGTGCCAGCAGCTTGGCCGGGACCAATGAAAAACTGTTTTTT,CASSLAGTNEKLFF,-,TRBV7-9,TRBJ1-4,14,-
TGCAGTGCGACAGACAGGCCGTTTGCTGGGGCCAACGTCCTGACTTTC,CSATDRPFAGANVLTF,-,TRBV20-1,TRBJ2-6,16,few
TGTGCCAGCAGTCGGGGGGGCTCCTACGAGCAGGACTTC,CASSRGGSYEQDF,TRBD2,TRBV6-2/TRBV6-3,TRBJ2-7,13,-
TGCGCCAGCAGGACGGGGCAGAACACCGGGGAGCTGTTTTTT,CASRTGQNTGELFF,-,TRBV5-1,TRBJ2-2,14,-
TGTGCCAGTTCCGAAGCTAACTATGGCTACACCTTC,CASSEANYGYTF,-,TRBV4-2,TRBJ1-2,12,many
TGCAGCGTTGAAGATCTGTCGTCCTATGGCTACACCTTC,CSVEDLSSYGYTF,-,TRBV29-1,TRBJ1-2,13,many
TGTGCCAGCAGTTACGGCCCTGGGGCCAACGTCCTGACTTTC,CASSYGPGANVLTF,-,TRBV27,TRBJ2-6,14,few
TGTGCCAGCAGCGCACGGTACCGCGGACCAGACACAGATACGCAGTATTTT,CASSARYRGPDTDTQYF,-,TRBV7-9,TRBJ2-3,17,-
TGCAGTGCCCTGACAACTAACTATGGCTACACCTTC,CSALTTNYGYTF,-,TRBV20-1,TRBJ1-2,12,many
TGCGCCAGCAGCTTGACCCCCGGGACTAGCGGAGGAATCACCGGGGAGCTGTTTTTT,CASSLTPGTSGGITGELFF,TRBD2,TRBV5-1,TRBJ2-2,19,-
TGTGCCAGCCAAGAGACAGGGGCTAACTATGGCTACACCTTC,CASQETGANYGYTF,TRBD1,TRBV28,TRBJ1-2,14,-
TGTGCCAGCAGTCCGAGACGGGGAGGCACTGAAGCTTTCTTT,CASSPRRGGTEAFF,-,TRBV7-2,TRBJ1-1,14,few
TGCAGTGCTCCGAAGCGGGAGGGGTCCAATGAGCAGTTCTTC,CSAPKREGSNEQFF,TRBD2,TRBV20-1,TRBJ2-1,14,many
TGTGCCAGCCGGGGTGTTTTAGGGCGGGGACAGGGAGTAATGGACACTGAAGCTTTCTTT,CASRGVLGRGQGVMDTEAFF,TRBD1,TRBV6-1,TRBJ1-1,20,-
TGTGCCAGCACTGTCGGGGAGCTGTTTTTT,CASTVGELFF,-,TRBV7-9,TRBJ2-2,10,-
TGTGCCAGCAGCGAGCGACTAGCAAGCAATGAGCAGTTCTTC,CASSERLASNEQFF,TRBD2,TRBV7-2,TRBJ2-1,14,-
TGCAGCGGCGAGACAGAAAGGAACACTGAAGCTTTCTTT,CSGETERNTEAFF,-,TRBV29-1,TRBJ1-1,13,-
TGTGCCAGCAGTTTAGGTAGCGGGACTCCTGCCGGTTCTTTGCAGTATTTT,CASSLGSGTPAGSLQYF,TRBD2,TRBV12-3/TRBV12-4,TRBJ2-3,17,few
TGTGCCAGCAGCTCACCCGACATCCTTTATGGCTACACCTTC,CASSSPDILYGYTF,-,TRBV7-2,TRBJ1-2,14,many
TGCGCCAGCAGTCGTACCGGGGGGTTCACAGATACGCAGTATTTT,CASSRTGGFTDTQYF,TRBD2,TRBV4-1,TRBJ2-3,15,few
TGCAGCGTTGGTCCCGGGACAGGGAACACTGAAGCTTTCTTT,CSVGPGTGNTEAFF,TRBD1,TRBV29-1,TRBJ1-1,14,many
TGTGCCAGCAGCTTATCCCGGGGGGAATCTGGCTACACCTTC,CASSLSRGESGYTF,-,TRBV7-9,TRBJ1-2,14,few
TGTGCCAGCAGTCTCCCCTCCGGAGGGCGCGAGCAGTACTTC,CASSLPSGGREQYF,-,TRBV28,TRBJ2-7,14,many
TGTGCCAGCAGTCGCGACCCACTAAACACCGGGGAGCCGTTTTTT,CASSRDPLNTGEPFF,-,TRBV27,TRBJ2-2,15,-
TGCGCCAGCAGCTTGTCGGGGGACGAAGAGACCCAGTACTTC,CASSLSGDEETQYF,-,TRBV5-1,TRBJ2-5,14,-
TGTGCCAGCAGGCCGACAGGGACCTATGGCTACACCTTC,CASRPTGTYGYTF,TRBD1,TRBV7-9,TRBJ1-2,13,few
TGCAGTGTGGGCGGGGAATATAGCTACACCTTC,CSVGGEYSYTF,-,TRBV29-1,TRBJ1-2,11,-
TGTGCCAGCAGACTCGACAGGTTCTGGGATACGCAGTATTTT,CASRLDRFWDTQYF,-,TRBV7-2,TRBJ2-3,14,few
TGTGCCAGCAGTGATACCGGGGAGCTGTTTTTT,CASSDTGELFF,-,TRBV6-5,TRBJ2-2,11,few
TGTGCCAGCAGCTTACTAACCCCCGGGACAGGGAATCAGCCCCAGCATTTT,CASSLLTPGTGNQPQHF,TRBD1,TRBV5-6,TRBJ1-5,17,-
TGTGCCACCAGCAGAGATCGTAGTTCTAACTATGGCTACACCTTC,CATSRDRSSNYGYTF,-,TRBV15,TRBJ1-2,15,-
TGTGCCAGCAGCTCGGGGGGCCGAGAAACAGATACGCAGTATTTT,CASSSGGRETDTQYF,-,TRBV7-8,TRBJ2-3,15,few
TGTGCCAGCAGCGTTTCTCCCGGGAGGGGCGAGACCCAGTACTTC,CASSVSPGRGETQYF,TRBD2,TRBV9,TRBJ2-5,15,-
TGCGCCAGCAGACAAGGGACGGCAGATTCACCCCTCCACTTT,CASRQGTADSPLHF,-,TRBV5-1,TRBJ1-6,14,-
TGTGCCAGCAGTTGGCGCGGGGGGACCTACAATGAGCAGTTCTTC,CASSWRGGTYNEQFF,TRBD2,TRBV6-1,TRBJ2-1,15,-